This T cell receptor beta chain derives from a study of blood T cells in healthy people across ages (dated by TCRdb to 2015 to 2017). Study-wide context: In model experiments, roughly one uniquely barcoded TCR beta cDNA molecule per two T cells was captured by template switching. To track age-related changes in TCR beta repertoire diversity, the study relied on deep sequencing normalized with unique cDNA molecular identifiers. Four age groups were formed from the donors: young (average approximately 15 years), middle-aged (approximately 39), aged (about 62) and long-lived (82). To avoid experimental bias, donors of different ages were randomly spread across the sequencing lanes. Two additional independent replicas of 1 million unique cDNA reads from the same blood draw were analyzed for two donors (one aged 18 to 30 and one aged 80 or older). Results and caveats for the whole study, not just this receptor: The CMV infection status of donors was not known, potentially confounding age-related changes in expanded clonotypes. Compared with the aged group, more naive CD4+ T cells, fewer expanded clones and increased TCR diversity were shown by the long-lived group, suggesting age selection. There was a strong correlation between observed TCR beta diversity and the percentage of naive T cells measured by flow cytometry. Bulk unsorted PBMC profiling prevented conclusive comparison of naive and antigen-experienced compartments. Observed TCR beta diversity per million T cells fell roughly linearly with age, and a significant reduction was already apparent by age around 40. Estimates of total diversity from one million sequenced T cells were regarded as lower bounds and underestimates.

The library was prepared using 5' RACE. The second PCR ran for roughly 6 to 11 cycles and used a J-beta primer mix along with a sample-barcoded 5' primer. A unique molecular identifier was introduced onto each TCR beta cDNA molecule by a template-switch 5' adaptor carrying 12 random nucleotides. Each sample yielded at least 3 million CDR3-containing paired-end reads. First-strand cDNA was synthesized from all RNA with the Mint cDNA synthesis kit, primed by a TRBC-specific oligonucleotide. Following uracil-DNA glycosylase treatment, a first 18-cycle PCR with universal primers M1SS and BC2_uni_R was performed on all cDNA. The published analysis was carried out like this. For normalization, 1 million high-quality reads, each with a distinct molecular identifier, were randomly selected from each sample. Reads with shared molecular identifiers were discarded instead of being binned into consensus sequences. MiTCR, with a Q25 quality threshold and the strictest error-elimination algorithm, was used for CDR3 identification, clonotype clustering and error correction. A nonparametric unseen species model using Euler transformation provided a lower-bound estimate of total TCR beta diversity. TCRdb took the public reads, trimmed them with fastp at Q25, ran MiXCR for clone calling and kept in-frame beta chains. When rows share a CDR3 protein, they turn into one entry using the most common DNA and genes. These V and J calls originate from TCRdb's pipeline instead of the authors' own analysis. For this sample the table gives fewer than 2,000,000 distinct CDR3 sequences, of which 30% to 40% were detected only once. Jointly, the top ten make up roughly 23% of the sample.

The CDR3 runs 16 amino acids, cysteine and phenylalanine included. Just the 48-base CDR3 DNA is kept, in frame starting at base 1. The junction shows trimming of 3 bases on V and 5 bases on J, plus 22 bases between the germline ends. In the germline V gene (reference sequence), CDR1 corresponds to DFQATT and CDR2 to SNEGSKA. The donors were roughly 38 Caucasian individuals from Russia, aged roughly 6 to 100 years, who were systemically healthy. Ten milliliters of peripheral blood were drawn from each donor into EDTA-treated Vacutainer tubes. Ficoll-Paque density-gradient centrifugation was used to isolate PBMCs, with at least 7 million per sample. Trizol reagent was used to extract total RNA from the PBMCs, yielding at least 5.5 micrograms per sample. The percentages of naive CD45RAhigh/CD27high T cells were determined by flow cytometry on a PBMC aliquot from every donor. A word on this clonotype: Its cognate antigen has yet to be identified. It has no much larger one-base neighbor in the sample; base qualities were not kept.

This clonotype was obtained from a human donor in good health. The chain employs TRBV20-1 and TRBJ2-5, with a weak D call of TRBD2 (6 bases match). The sample comprised blood. For the CDR3, the sequence is CSASFGPSDHAETQYF. The DNA sequence is given as TGCAGTGCTAGCTTTGGTCCTAGCGATCATGCTGAGACCCAGTACTTC.